Sequencing of this T cell receptor (beta chain) was carried out in a study of shared T cell receptors in the human thymus. TCRdb's copy holds only in-frame clones and misses some; the assay was immunoSEQ multiplex PCR. Of about 380,000 clones in the sample, 85% to 95% were seen once. V was cut by 3 bases and J by 3 bases, with 10 bases left in between. Per germline, CDR1 SGHTS and CDR2 YDEGEE. The CDR3 is 13 amino acids. Sequencing was done on a sample of thymocytes. The receptor's source is a human donor. The chain links TRBV5-8 to TRBJ2-7, with D maybe TRBD2 (6 bases). CDR3 sequence (DNA): TGTGCCAGCAGCTGGACCGGGGGCTACGAGCAGTACTTC. Its protein product is CASSWTGGYEQYF.